This T cell receptor beta chain was identified in a study of beta chain features in type 1 diabetes. Study results and caveats: In every one of the four CD4+ subsets, TCRB CDR3s were moderately but significantly shorter in Type 1 diabetes patients.

As regards this clone: Its cognate antigen is unknown.

What was sequenced were expressed TCRB transcripts, since all of the isolated RNA had been reverse transcribed. Using immunoSEQ multiplex PCR, the repertoire was profiled, and TCRdb retains in-frame clones only, with some absent. The sample lists about 900,000 clones; about a sixth were seen once. Germline CDR1 is MDHEN and CDR2 is SYDVKM. The CDR3 totals 18 residues. V dropped 8 bases and J dropped 0; count of bases not matched to a gene: 16. All of the sorted populations showed purity greater than 98%. The V call is TRBV28, the J call TRBJ2-4; 7 nucleotides agree with TRBD1. The sequenced sample was naive CD4+ T cells from blood. The TCR comes from a woman aged 18-30 years in good health. The CDR3 DNA sequence: TGTGCCAGCCGGATAGGGGACAGATTAATCCTAGCCAAAAACATTCAGTACTTC. This codes for CASRIGDRLILAKNIQYF. Drawing the rest from reference TRBV28 and TRBJ2-4, the complete variable domain is DVKVTQSSRYLVKRTGEKVFLECVQDMDHENMFWYRQDPGLGLRLIYFSYDVKMKEKGDIPEGYSVSREKKERFSLILESASTNQTSMYLCASRIGDRLILAKNIQYFGAGTRLSVL.